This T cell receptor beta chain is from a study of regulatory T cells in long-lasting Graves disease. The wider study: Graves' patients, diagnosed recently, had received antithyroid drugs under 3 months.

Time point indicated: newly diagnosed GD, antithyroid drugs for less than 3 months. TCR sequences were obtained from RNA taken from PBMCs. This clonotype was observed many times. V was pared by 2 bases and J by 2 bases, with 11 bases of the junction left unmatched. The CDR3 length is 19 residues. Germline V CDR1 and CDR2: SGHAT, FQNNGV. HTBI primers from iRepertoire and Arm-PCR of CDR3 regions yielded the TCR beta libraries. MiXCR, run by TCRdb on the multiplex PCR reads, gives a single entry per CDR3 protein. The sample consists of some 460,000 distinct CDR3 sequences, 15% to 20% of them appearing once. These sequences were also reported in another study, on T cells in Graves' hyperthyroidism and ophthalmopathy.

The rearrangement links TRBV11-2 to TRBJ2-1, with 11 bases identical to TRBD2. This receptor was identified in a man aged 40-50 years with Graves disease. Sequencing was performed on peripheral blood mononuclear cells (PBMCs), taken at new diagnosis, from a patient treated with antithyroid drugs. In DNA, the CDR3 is TGTGCCAGCAGCTTATCGGATAGCGGGAGGGCCTTGCCCTACAATGAGCAGTTCTTC. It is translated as CASSLSDSGRALPYNEQFF.